The present entry profiles one T cell receptor (beta chain) with its context. MiXCR, applied by TCRdb to the 5' RACE reads, yields one record per CDR3 protein. The data show 70,000 to 90,000 distinct CDR3 sequences, more than 13% seen once. The data derive from a study of early T cells in non-severe SARS-CoV-2 infection. Overall study context: Unsorted whole-blood RNA was sequenced in bulk, leaving chains unpaired.

After removal of 5 bases from V and 2 bases from J, the junction contained 7 bases not matched to a gene. CDR3 size: 16 residues. This chain connects TRBV12-3 or TRBV12-4 to TRBJ2-2, with TRBD1 matching 8 bases. The sample taken for sequencing was whole blood. The sequence was collected from an adult who was a healthcare worker with PCR-confirmed SARS-CoV-2 infection or an uninfected control (not recorded which). CDR3 loop: CASSTRGPRNTGELFF. CDR3 sequence (DNA): TGTGCCAGCAGTACCAGGGGGCCACGAAACACCGGGGAGCTGTTTTTT.